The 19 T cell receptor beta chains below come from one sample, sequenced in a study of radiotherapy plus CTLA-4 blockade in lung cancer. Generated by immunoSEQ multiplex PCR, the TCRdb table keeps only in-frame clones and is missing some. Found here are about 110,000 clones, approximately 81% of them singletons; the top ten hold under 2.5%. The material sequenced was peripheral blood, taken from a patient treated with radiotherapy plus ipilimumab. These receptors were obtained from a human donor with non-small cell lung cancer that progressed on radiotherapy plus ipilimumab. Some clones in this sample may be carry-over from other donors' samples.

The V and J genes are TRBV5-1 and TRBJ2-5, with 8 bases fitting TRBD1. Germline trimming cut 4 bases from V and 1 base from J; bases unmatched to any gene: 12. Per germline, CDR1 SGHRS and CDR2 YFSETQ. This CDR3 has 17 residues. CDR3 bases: TGCGCCAGCAGCCAGGACAGTCCGGGACAGGCCCAAGAGACCCAGTACTTC. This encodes CASSQDSPGQAQETQYF.

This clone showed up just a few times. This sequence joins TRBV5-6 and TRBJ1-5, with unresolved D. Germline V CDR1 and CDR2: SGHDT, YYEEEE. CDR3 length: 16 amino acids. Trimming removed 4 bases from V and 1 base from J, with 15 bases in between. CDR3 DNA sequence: TGTGCCAGCAGCACGCAGTTTTCCAGAAGCAATCAGCCCCAGCATTTT. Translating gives CASSTQFSRSNQPQHF.

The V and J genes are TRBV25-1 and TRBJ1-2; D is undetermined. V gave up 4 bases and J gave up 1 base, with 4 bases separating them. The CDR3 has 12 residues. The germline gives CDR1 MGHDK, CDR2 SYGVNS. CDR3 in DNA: TGTGCCAGCAGTGGGTTTAACTATGGCTACACCTTC. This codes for CASSGFNYGYTF.

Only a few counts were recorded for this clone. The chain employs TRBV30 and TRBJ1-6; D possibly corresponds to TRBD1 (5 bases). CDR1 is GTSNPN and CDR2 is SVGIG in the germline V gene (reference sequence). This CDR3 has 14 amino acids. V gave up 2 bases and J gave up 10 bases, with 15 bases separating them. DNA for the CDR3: TGTGCCTGGAGTACTGGGGGGGGTGGCTCACCCCTCCACTTT. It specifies CAWSTGGGGSPLHF.

The DNA of the CDR3 is TGTGCCAGCAGCTTAGTGGAGGGAGGCACTGAAGCTTTCTTT. It is translated as CASSLVEGGTEAFF. V and J are TRBV7-2 and TRBJ1-1; D is ambiguous. V gave up 1 base and J gave up 4 bases, with 10 bases separating them. The CDR3 sequence is 14 residues long. CDR1 is SGHTA and CDR2 is FQGNSA in the germline V gene.

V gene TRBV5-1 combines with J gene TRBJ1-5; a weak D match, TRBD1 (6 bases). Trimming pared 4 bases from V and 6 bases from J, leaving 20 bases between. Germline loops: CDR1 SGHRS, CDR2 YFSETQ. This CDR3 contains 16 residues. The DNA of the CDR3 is TGCGCCAGCAGCGAGTTTGGTTTCGGGGGCGGTCAGCCCCAGCATTTT. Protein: CASSEFGFGGGQPQHF. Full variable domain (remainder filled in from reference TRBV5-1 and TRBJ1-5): KAGVTQTPRYLIKTRGQQVTLSCSPISGHRSVSWYQQTPGQGLQFLFEYFSETQRNKGNFPGRFSGRQFSNSRSEMNVSTLELGDSALYLCASSEFGFGGGQPQHFGDGTRLSIL.

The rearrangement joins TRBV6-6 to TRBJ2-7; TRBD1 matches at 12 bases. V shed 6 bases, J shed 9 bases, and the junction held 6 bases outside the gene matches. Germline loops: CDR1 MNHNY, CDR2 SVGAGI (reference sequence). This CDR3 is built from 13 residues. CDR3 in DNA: TGTGCCAGCAGCACCCGGGACAGGGGGCTGCAGTACTTC. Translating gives CASSTRDRGLQYF.

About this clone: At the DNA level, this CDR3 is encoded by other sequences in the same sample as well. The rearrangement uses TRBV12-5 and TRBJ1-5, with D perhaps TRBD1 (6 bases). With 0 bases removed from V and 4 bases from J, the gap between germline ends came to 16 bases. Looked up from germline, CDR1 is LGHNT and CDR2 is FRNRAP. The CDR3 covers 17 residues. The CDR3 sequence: CASGLVLGGLGNQPQHF. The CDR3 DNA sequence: TGTGCTAGTGGTTTGGTATTAGGGGGGTTGGGTAATCAGCCCCAGCATTTT.

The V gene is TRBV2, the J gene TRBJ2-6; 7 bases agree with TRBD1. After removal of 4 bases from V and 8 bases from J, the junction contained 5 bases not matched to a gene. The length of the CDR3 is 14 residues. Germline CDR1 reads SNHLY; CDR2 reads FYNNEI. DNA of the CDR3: TGTGCCAGCAGTGTTGACAGGGAATCCAACGTCCTGACTTTC. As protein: CASSVDRESNVLTF.

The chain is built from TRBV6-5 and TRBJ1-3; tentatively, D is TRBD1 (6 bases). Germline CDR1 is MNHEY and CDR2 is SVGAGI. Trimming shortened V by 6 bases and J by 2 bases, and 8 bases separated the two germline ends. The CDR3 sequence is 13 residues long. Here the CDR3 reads CASRSGAGNTIYF. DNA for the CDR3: TGTGCCAGCAGATCAGGGGCTGGAAACACCATATATTTT.

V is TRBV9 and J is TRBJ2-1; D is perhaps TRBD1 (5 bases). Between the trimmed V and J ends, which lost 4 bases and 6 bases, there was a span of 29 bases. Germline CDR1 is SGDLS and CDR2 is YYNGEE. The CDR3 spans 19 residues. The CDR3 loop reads CASSPGMVGAELRGNEQFF. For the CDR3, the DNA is TGTGCCAGCAGCCCAGGGATGGTAGGGGCCGAGCTTAGAGGCAATGAGCAGTTCTTC. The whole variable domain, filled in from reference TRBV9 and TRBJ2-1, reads DSGVTQTPKHLITATGQRVTLRCSPRSGDLSVYWYQQSLDQGLQFLIQYYNGEERAKGNILERFSAQQFPDLHSELNLSSLELGDSALYFCASSPGMVGAELRGNEQFFGPGTRLTVL.

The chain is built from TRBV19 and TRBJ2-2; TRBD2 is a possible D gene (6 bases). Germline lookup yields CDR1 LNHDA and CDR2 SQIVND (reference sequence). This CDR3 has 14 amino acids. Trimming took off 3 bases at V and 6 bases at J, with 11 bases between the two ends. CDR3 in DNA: TGTGCCAGTAGTATTGGCGGGGATCCCGGGGAGCTGTTTTTT. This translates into CASSIGGDPGELFF. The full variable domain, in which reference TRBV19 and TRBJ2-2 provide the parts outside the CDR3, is DGGITQSPKYLFRKEGQNVTLSCEQNLNHDAMYWYRQDPGQGLRLIYYSQIVNDFQKGDIAEGYSVSREKKESFPLTVTSAQKNPTAFYLCASSIGGDPGELFFGEGSRLTVL.

For the CDR3, the DNA is TGTGCCAGCATTCCCGGGACGGGACGCACAGATACGCAGTATTTT. As protein: CASIPGTGRTDTQYF. The rearrangement joins TRBV6-1 to TRBJ2-3; D tentatively reads TRBD1 or TRBD2 (5 bases each). CDR1 and CDR2 from the germline V gene are MNHNS and SASEGT. The CDR3 loop spans 15 amino acids. Deletions cut 7 bases from V and 1 base from J, with 15 bases between.

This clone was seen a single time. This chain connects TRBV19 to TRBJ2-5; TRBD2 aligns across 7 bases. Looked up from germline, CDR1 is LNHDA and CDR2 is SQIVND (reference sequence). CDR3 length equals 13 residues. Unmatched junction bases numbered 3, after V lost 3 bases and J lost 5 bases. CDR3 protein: CASSIIGRETQYF. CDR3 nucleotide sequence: TGTGCCAGTAGTATTATCGGGAGGGAGACCCAGTACTTC.

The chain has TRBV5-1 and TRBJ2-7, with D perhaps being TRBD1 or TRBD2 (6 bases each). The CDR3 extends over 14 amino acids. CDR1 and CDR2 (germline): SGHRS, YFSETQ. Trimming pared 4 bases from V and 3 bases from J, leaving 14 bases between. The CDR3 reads CASSPTGGGYEQYF. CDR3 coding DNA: TGCGCCAGCAGCCCGACCGGGGGCGGCTACGAGCAGTACTTC.

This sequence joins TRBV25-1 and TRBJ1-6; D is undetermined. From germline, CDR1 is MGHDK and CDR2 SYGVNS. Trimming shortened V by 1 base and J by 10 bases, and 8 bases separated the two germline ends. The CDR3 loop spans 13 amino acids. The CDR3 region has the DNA TGTGCCAGCAGTGAATTTTCCGAATCACCCCTCCACTTT. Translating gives CASSEFSESPLHF.

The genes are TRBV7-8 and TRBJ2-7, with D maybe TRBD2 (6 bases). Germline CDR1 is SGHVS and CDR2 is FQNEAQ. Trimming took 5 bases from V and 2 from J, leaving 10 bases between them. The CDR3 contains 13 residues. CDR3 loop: CASSPRETYEQYF. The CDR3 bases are TGTGCCAGCAGCCCCCGGGAGACCTACGAGCAGTACTTC.

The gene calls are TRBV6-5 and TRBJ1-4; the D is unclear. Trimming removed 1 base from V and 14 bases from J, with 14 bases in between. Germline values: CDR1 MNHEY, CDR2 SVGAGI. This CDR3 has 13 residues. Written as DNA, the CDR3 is TGTGCCAGCAGTTACTTGGCAGGAAAAACTCTGTTTTTT. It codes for CASSYLAGKTLFF.

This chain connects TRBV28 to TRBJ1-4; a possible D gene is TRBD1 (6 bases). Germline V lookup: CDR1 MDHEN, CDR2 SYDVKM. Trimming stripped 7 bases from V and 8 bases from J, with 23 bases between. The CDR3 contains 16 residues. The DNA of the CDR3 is TGTGCCAGCACCTTAGGGGGGGGGTTCCGAGTGGAAAAACTGTTTTTT. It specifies CASTLGGGFRVEKLFF.